In its sample, the clone carrying this T cell receptor (beta chain) was seen a few times. Its target is not known. Cell sorting via CD45RO/CCR7/CD25/CD127/CD95/CD27 was performed to obtain CD4+ naive, central memory, regulatory and stem cell-like memory cells. Expressed TCRB transcripts were sequenced after all isolated RNA was converted to cDNA. Sequencing was performed with immunoSEQ multiplex PCR; in TCRdb, only in-frame clones are kept and a portion is missing. Among about 99,000 clones, approximately 30% were seen once, and the ten largest hold about 0.57%. The data were obtained in a study of beta chain features in type 1 diabetes. Whole-study findings and limits: Across patients, naive, central memory and Treg TCRB repertoires exhibited apparently greater similarity than was observed across healthy donors. TCRB CDR3s were moderately but significantly shorter in Type 1 diabetes patients in all four CD4+ subsets.

The sequence was collected from a woman aged 18 to 35 with type 1 diabetes. Sequenced input: central memory CD4+ T cells from blood.

CDR3 in DNA: TGTGCCAGCAGCATTTCAGGGTTCACTGAAGCTTTCTTT. Its protein is CASSISGFTEAFF. The V gene is TRBV7-9, the J gene TRBJ1-1; D is perhaps TRBD1 (5 bases). V was pared by 5 bases and J by 4 bases, with 11 bases between. CDR3 length: 13 amino acids. Germline V CDR1 and CDR2: SEHNR, FQNEAQ (reference sequence).